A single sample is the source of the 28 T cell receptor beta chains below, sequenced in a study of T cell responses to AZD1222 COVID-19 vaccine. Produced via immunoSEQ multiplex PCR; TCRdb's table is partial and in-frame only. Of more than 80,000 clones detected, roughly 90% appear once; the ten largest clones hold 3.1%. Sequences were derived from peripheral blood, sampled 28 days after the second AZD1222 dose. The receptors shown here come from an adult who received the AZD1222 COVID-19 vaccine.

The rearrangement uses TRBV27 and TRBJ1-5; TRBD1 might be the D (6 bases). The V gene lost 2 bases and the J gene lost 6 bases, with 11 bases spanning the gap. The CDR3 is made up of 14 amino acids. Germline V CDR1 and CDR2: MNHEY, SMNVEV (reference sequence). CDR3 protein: CASSLGGAGQPQHF. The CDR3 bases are TGTGCCAGCAGTTTAGGGGGCGCGGGTCAGCCCCAGCATTTT.

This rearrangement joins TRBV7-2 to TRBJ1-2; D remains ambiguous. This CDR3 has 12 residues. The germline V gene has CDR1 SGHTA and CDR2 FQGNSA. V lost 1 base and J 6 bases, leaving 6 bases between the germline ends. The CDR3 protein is CASSLDPNGYTF. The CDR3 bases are TGTGCCAGCAGCTTAGACCCGAATGGCTACACCTTC.

The CDR3 region has the DNA TGTGCCAGCAGTTTCGGGCCCCCTGAAGCTTTCTTT. Its translation: CASSFGPPEAFF. This chain connects TRBV12-3 or TRBV12-4 to TRBJ1-1; D call uncertain. Between the trimmed V and J ends, which lost 3 bases and 6 bases, there was a span of 8 bases. The CDR3 is 12 residues long.

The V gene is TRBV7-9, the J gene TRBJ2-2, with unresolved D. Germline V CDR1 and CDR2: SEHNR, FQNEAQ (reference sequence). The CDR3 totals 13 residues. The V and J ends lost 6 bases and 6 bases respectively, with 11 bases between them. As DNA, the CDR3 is TGTGCCAGCAGGGAGATGGGTGCCGGGGAGCTGTTTTTT. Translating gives CASREMGAGELFF. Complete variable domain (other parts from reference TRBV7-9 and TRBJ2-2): DTGVSQNPRHKITKRGQNVTFRCDPISEHNRLYWYRQTLGQGPEFLTYFQNEAQLEKSRLLSDRFSAERPKGSFSTLEIQRTEQGDSAMYLCASREMGAGELFFGEGSRLTVL.

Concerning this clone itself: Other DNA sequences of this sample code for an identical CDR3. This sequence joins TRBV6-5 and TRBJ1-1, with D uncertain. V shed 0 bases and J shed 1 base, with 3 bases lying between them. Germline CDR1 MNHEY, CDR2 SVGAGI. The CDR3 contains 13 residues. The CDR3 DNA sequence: TGTGCCAGCAGTTACTCCCAGAACACTGAAGCTTTCTTT. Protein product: CASSYSQNTEAFF.

In nucleotides, the CDR3 is TGTGCCAGCAGTGAAGCGCTCGGGACTAGTGGCTACAATGAGCAGTTCTTC. Its protein product is CASSEALGTSGYNEQFF. This sequence joins TRBV6-1 and TRBJ2-1; 8 nucleotides align to TRBD2. Germline-derived CDR1 and CDR2 are MNHNS and SASEGT. The junction had 7 bases not matched to a gene; V was cut back by 0 bases and J by 3 bases. The CDR3 length is 17 residues.

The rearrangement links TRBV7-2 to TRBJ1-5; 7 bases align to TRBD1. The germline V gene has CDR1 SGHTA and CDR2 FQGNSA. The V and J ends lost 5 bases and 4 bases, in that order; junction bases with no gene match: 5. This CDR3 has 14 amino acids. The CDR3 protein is CASSTRQGNQPQHF. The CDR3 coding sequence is TGTGCCAGCAGCACCCGACAGGGTAATCAGCCCCAGCATTTT.

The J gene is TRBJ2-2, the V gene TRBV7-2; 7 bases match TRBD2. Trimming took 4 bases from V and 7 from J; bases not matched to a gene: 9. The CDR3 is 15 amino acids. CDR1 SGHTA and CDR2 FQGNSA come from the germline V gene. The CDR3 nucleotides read TGTGCCAGCAGCTCGGCGAAGGGGAGGGTCGGGGAGCTGTTTTTT. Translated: CASSSAKGRVGELFF. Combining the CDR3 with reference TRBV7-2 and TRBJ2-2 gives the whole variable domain GAGVSQSPSNKVTEKGKDVELRCDPISGHTALYWYRQSLGQGLEFLIYFQGNSAPDKSGLPSDRFSAERTGGSVSTLTIQRTQQEDSAVYLCASSSAKGRVGELFFGEGSRLTVL.

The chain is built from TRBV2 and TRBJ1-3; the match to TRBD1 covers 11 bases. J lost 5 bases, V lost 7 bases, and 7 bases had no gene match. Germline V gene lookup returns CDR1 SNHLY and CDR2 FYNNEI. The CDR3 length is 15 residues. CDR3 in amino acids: CASTLGTGGRNTIYF. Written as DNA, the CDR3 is TGTGCCAGCACGCTCGGGACAGGGGGACGAAACACCATATATTTT.

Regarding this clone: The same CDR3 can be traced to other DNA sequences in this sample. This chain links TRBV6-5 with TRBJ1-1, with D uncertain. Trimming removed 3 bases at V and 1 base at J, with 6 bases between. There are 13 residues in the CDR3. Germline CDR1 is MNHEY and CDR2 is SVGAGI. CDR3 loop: CASSYSQNTEAFF. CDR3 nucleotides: TGTGCCAGCAGTTATAGTCAGAACACTGAAGCTTTCTTT.

CDR3 in DNA: TGTGCCAGCAAAAAAGGACAGGGAAGCAATCAGCCCCAGCATTTT. It is translated as CASKKGQGSNQPQHF. This chain joins TRBV2 and TRBJ1-5; 8 bases agree with TRBD1. Trimming took 7 bases from V and 1 from J; bases not matched to a gene: 6. CDR3 length equals 15 residues. CDR1 and CDR2 (germline): SNHLY, FYNNEI.

CDR3 in amino acids: CASSVALGLTGELFF. The CDR3 DNA follows: TGTGCCAGCAGCGTAGCTTTGGGACTAACCGGGGAGCTGTTTTTT. The chain employs TRBV9 and TRBJ2-2, with TRBD2 identical over 7 bases. This CDR3 is built from 15 residues. V trimming: 0 bases; J trimming: 5 bases; junction bases outside the gene matches: 4. Per germline, CDR1 SGDLS and CDR2 YYNGEE.

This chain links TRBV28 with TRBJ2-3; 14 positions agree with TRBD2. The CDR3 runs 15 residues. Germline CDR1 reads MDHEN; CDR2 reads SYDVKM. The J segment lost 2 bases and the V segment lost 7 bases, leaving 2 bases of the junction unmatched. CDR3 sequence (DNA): TGTGCCAGCAAGACTAGCGGGGGGGTCACAGATACGCAGTATTTT. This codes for CASKTSGGVTDTQYF.

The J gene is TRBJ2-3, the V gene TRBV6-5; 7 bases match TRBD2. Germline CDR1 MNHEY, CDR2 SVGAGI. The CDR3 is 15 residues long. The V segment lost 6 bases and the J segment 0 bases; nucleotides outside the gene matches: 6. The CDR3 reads CASSKRRESTDTQYF. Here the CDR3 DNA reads TGTGCCAGCAGCAAAAGGCGGGAGAGCACAGATACGCAGTATTTT.

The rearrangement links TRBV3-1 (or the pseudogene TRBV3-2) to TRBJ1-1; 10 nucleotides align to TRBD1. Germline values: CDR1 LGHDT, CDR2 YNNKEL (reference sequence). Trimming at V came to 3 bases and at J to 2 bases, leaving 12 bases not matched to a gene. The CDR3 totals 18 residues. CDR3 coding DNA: TGTGCCAGCAGCCATCTCCGGGACAGGGGATCCTTTAACACTGAAGCTTTCTTT. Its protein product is CASSHLRDRGSFNTEAFF.

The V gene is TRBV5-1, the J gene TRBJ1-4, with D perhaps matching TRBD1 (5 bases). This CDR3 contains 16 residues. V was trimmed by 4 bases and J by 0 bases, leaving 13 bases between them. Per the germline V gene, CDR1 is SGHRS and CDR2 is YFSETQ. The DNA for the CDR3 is TGCGCCAGCAGCATTACATGGGGCGCAACTAATGAAAAACTGTTTTTT. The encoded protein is CASSITWGATNEKLFF. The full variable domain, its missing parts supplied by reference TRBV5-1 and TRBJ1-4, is KAGVTQTPRYLIKTRGQQVTLSCSPISGHRSVSWYQQTPGQGLQFLFEYFSETQRNKGNFPGRFSGRQFSNSRSEMNVSTLELGDSALYLCASSITWGATNEKLFFGSGTQLSVL.

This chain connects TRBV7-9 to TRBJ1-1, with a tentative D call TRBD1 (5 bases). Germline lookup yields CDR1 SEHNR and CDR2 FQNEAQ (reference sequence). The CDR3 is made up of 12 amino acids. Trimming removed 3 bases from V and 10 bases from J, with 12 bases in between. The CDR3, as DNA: TGTGCCAGCAGCTTCGGGGGGTACGGAGCTTTCTTT. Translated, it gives CASSFGGYGAFF.

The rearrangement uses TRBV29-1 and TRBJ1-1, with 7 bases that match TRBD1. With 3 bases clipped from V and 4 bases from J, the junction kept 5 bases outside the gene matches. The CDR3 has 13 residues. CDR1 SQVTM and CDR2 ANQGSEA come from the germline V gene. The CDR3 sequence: CSVDSGTATEAFF. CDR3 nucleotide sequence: TGCAGCGTTGACTCCGGGACAGCCACTGAAGCTTTCTTT.

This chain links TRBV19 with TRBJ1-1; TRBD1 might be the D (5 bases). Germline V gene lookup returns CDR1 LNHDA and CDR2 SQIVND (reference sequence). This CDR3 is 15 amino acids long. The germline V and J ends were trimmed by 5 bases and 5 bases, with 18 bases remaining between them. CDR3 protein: CASSGTGDRRTEAFF. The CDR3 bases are TGTGCCAGTAGTGGCACAGGAGACCGGCGGACTGAAGCTTTCTTT.

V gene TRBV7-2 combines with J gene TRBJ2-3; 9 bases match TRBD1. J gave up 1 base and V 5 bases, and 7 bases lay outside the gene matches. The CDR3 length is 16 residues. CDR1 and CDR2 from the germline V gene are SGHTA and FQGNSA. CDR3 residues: CASSPRRTGGTDTQYF. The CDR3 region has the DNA TGTGCCAGCAGCCCCCGGAGGACAGGGGGCACAGATACGCAGTATTTT.

Here the CDR3 reads CASSPPGQGGSPLHF. The CDR3 bases are TGTGCCAGCAGCCCCCCAGGCCAAGGTGGTTCACCCCTCCACTTT. The chain couples TRBV7-9 to TRBJ1-6; D gene unclear. V lost 5 bases to trimming and J lost 9 bases, with 17 bases between them. There are 15 residues in the CDR3. Looked up from germline, CDR1 is SEHNR and CDR2 is FQNEAQ (reference sequence).

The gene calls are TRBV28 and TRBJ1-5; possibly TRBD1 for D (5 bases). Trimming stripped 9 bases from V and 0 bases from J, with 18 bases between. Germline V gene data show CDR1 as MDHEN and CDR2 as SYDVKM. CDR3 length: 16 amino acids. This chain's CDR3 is CASGLGQIYSNQPQHF. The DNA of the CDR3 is TGTGCCAGTGGACTGGGGCAGATTTATAGCAATCAGCCCCAGCATTTT.

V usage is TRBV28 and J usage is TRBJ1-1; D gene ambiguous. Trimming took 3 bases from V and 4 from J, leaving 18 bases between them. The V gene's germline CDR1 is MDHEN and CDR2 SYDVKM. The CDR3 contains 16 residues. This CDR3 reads CASSFGFVSGRTEAFF. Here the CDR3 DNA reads TGTGCCAGCAGTTTCGGGTTTGTGTCAGGCCGCACTGAAGCTTTCTTT.

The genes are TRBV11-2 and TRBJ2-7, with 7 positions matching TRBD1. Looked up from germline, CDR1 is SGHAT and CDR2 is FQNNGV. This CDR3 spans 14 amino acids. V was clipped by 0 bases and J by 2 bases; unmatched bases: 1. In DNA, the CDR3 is TGTGCCAGCAGCTTAGAGACAGGGACCTACGAGCAGTACTTC. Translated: CASSLETGTYEQYF.

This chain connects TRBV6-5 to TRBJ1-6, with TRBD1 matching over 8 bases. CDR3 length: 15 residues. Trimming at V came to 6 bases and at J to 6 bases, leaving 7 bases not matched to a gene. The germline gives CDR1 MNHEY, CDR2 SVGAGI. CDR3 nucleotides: TGTGCCAGCAGACCCCGTGACAGGGGTAATTCACCCCTCCACTTT. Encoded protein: CASRPRDRGNSPLHF.

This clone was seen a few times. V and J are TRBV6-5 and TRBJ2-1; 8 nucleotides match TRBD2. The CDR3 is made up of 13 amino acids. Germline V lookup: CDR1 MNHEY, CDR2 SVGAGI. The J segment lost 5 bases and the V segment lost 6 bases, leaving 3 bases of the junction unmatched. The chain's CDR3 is CASSPGLDNEQFF. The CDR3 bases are TGTGCCAGCAGCCCGGGACTAGACAATGAGCAGTTCTTC.

This CDR3 reads CATRGGPLSTEAFF. The CDR3 nucleotides are TGTGCCACCAGGGGGGGACCTTTGAGCACTGAAGCTTTCTTT. The V call is TRBV24-1, the J call TRBJ1-1; perhaps TRBD1 as D (5 bases). The germline V gene has CDR1 KGHDR and CDR2 SFDVKD. V lost 7 bases to trimming and J lost 4 bases, with 15 bases between them. The CDR3 has 14 residues.

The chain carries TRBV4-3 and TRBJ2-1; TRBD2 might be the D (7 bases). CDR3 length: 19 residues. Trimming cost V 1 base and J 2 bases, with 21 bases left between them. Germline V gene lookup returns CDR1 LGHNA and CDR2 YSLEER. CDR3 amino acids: CASSQGESVAGAAYNEQFF. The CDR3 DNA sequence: TGCGCCAGCAGCCAAGGGGAGAGTGTGGCGGGGGCGGCCTACAATGAGCAGTTCTTC.